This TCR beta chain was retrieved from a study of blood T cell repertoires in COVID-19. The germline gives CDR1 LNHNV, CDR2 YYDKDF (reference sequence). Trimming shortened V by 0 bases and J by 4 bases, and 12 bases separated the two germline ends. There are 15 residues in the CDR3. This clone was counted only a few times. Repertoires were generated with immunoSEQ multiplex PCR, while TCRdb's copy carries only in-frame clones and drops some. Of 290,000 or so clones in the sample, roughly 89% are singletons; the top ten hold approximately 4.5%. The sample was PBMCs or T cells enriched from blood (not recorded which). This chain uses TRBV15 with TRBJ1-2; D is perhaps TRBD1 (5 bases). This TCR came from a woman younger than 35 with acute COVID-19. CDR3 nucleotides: TGTGCCACCAGCAGAGATAGGGACTTAGGCTATGGCTACACCTTC. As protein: CATSRDRDLGYGYTF. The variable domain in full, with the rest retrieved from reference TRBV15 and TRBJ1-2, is DAMVIQNPRYQVTQFGKPVTLSCSQTLNHNVMYWYQQKSSQAPKLLFHYYDKDFNNEADTPDNFQSRRPNTSFCFLDIRSPGLGDTAMYLCATSRDRDLGYGYTFGSGTRLTVV.